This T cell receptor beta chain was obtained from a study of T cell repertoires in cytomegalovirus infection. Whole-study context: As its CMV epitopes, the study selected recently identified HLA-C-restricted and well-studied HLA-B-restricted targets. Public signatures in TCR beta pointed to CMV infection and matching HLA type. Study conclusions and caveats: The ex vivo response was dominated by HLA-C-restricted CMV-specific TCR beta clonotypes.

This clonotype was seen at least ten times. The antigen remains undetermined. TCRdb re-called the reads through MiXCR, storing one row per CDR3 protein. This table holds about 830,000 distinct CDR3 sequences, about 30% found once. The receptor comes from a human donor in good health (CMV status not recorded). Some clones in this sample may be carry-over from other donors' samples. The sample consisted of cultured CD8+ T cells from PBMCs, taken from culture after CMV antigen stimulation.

The CDR3 DNA sequence: TGTGCCAGCAGCTTACTAACTAGCGGGACCCAAGAGACCCAGTACTTC. Encoded protein: CASSLLTSGTQETQYF. The rearrangement joins TRBV7-9 to TRBJ2-5; 10 bases map to TRBD2. Germline values: CDR1 SEHNR, CDR2 FQNEAQ (reference sequence). The junction had 4 bases not matched to a gene; V was cut back by 2 bases and J by 1 base. This CDR3 spans 16 amino acids.